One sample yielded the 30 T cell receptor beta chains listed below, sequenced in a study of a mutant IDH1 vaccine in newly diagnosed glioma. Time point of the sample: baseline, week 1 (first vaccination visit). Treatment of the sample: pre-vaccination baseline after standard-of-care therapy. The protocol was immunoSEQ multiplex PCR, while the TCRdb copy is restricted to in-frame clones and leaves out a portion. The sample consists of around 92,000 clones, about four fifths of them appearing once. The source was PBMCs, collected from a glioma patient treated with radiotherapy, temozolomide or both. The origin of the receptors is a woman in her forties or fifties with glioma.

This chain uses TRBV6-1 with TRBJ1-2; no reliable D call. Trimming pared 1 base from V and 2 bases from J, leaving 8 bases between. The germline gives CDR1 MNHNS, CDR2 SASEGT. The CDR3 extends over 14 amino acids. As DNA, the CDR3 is TGTGCCAGCAGTGAAGTCGGCACGAACTATGGCTACACCTTC. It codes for CASSEVGTNYGYTF.

CDR3 bases: TGTGCCAGCAGCCAAGACAGATACAATGAGCAGTTCTTC. It codes for CASSQDRYNEQFF. The chain combines TRBV7-9 with TRBJ2-1, with D perhaps TRBD1 (5 bases). The V gene's germline CDR1 is SEHNR and CDR2 FQNEAQ (reference sequence). The CDR3 totals 13 residues. The V and J ends lost 5 bases and 4 bases respectively, with 9 bases between them. Full variable domain (remainder filled in from reference TRBV7-9 and TRBJ2-1): DTGVSQNPRHKITKRGQNVTFRCDPISEHNRLYWYRQTLGQGPEFLTYFQNEAQLEKSRLLSDRFSAERPKGSFSTLEIQRTEQGDSAMYLCASSQDRYNEQFFGPGTRLTVL.

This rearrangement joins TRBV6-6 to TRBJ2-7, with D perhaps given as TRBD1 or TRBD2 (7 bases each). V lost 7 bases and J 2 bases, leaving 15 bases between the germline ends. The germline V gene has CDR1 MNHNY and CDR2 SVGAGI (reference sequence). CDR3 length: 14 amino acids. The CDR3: CASTQGGAPYEQYF. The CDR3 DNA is TGTGCCAGCACGCAGGGGGGGGCTCCCTACGAGCAGTACTTC.

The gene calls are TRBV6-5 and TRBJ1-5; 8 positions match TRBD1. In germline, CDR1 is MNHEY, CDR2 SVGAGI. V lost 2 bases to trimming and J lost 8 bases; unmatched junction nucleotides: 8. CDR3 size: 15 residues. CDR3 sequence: CASSYGSGGLEPQHF. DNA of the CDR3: TGTGCCAGCAGTTACGGCTCAGGGGGCCTTGAGCCCCAGCATTTT.

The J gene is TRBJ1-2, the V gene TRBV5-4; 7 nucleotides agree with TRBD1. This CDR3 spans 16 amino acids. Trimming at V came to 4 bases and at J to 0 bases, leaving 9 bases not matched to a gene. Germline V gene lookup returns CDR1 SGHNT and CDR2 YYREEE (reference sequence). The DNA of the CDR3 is TGTGCCAGCAGCCAGGGACAGATCAAAACTAACTATGGCTACACCTTC. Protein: CASSQGQIKTNYGYTF.

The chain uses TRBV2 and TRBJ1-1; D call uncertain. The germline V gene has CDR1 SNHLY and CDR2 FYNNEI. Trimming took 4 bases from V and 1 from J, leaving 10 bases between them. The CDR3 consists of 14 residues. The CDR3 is CASSGPQRNTEAFF. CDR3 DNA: TGTGCCAGCAGTGGGCCACAAAGGAACACTGAAGCTTTCTTT.

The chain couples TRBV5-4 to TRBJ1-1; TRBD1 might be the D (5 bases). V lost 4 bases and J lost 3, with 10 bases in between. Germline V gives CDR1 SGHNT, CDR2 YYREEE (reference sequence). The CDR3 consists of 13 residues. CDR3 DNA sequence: TGTGCCAGCAGCGTTTCAGGGTACACTGAAGCTTTCTTT. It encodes CASSVSGYTEAFF. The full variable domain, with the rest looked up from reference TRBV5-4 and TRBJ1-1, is ETGVTQSPTHLIKTRGQQVTLRCSSQSGHNTVSWYQQALGQGPQFIFQYYREEENGRGNFPPRFSGLQFPNYSSELNVNALELDDSALYLCASSVSGYTEAFFGQGTRLTVV.

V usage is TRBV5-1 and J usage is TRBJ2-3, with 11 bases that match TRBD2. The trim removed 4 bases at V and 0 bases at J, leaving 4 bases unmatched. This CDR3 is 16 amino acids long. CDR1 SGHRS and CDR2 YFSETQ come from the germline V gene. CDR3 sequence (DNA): TGCGCCAGCAGCCCGGGACTAGCGGAAAGCACAGATACGCAGTATTTT. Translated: CASSPGLAESTDTQYF.

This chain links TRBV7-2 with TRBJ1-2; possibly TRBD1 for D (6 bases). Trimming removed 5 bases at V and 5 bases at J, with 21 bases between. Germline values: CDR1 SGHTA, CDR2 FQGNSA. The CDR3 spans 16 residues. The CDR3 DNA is TGTGCCAGCAGCCCCTCGTCAGGGGCCCTGGCTTATGGCTACACCTTC. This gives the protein CASSPSSGALAYGYTF.

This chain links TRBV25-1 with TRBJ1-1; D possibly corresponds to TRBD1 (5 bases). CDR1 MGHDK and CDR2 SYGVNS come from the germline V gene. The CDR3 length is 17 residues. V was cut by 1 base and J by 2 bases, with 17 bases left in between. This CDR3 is CASSESGQGRGNTEAFF. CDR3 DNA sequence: TGTGCCAGCAGTGAATCGGGGCAGGGAAGAGGAAACACTGAAGCTTTCTTT. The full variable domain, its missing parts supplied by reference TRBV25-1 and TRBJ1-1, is EADIYQTPRYLVIGTGKKITLECSQTMGHDKMYWYQQDPGMELHLIHYSYGVNSTEKGDLSSESTVSRIRTEHFPLTLESARPSHTSQYLCASSESGQGRGNTEAFFGQGTRLTVV.

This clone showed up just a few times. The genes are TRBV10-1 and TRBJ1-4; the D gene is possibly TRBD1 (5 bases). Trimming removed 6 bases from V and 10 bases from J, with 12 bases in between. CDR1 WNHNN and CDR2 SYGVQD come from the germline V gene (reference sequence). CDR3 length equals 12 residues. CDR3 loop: CASRLGTSKLFF. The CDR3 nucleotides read TGCGCCAGCAGACTTGGGACTTCAAAACTGTTTTTT.

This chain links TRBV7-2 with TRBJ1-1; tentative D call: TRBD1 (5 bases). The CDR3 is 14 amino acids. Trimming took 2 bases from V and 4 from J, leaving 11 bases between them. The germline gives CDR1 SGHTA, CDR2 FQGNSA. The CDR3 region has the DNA TGTGCCAGCAGCTTAAGCAGGGAATCCACTGAAGCTTTCTTT. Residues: CASSLSRESTEAFF.

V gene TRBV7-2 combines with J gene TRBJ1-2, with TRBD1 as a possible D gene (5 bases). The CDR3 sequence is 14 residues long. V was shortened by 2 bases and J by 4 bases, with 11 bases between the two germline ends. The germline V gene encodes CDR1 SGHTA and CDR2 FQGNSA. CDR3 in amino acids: CASSLSRDVYGYTF. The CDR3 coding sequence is TGTGCCAGCAGCTTATCCAGGGATGTCTATGGCTACACCTTC. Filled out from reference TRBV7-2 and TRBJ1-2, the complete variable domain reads GAGVSQSPSNKVTEKGKDVELRCDPISGHTALYWYRQSLGQGLEFLIYFQGNSAPDKSGLPSDRFSAERTGGSVSTLTIQRTQQEDSAVYLCASSLSRDVYGYTFGSGTRLTVV.

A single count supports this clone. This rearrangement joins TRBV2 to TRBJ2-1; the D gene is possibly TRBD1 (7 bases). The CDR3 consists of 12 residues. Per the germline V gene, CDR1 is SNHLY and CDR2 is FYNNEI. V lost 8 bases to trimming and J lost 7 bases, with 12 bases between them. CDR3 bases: TGTGCCAGCGGGTCAGGGGGGAATGAGCAGTTCTTC. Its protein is CASGSGGNEQFF.

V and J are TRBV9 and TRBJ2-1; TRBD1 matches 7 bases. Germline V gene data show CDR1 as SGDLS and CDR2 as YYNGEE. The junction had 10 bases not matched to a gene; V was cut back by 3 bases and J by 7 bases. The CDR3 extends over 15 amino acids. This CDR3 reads CASSAPRGPGNEQFF. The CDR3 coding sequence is TGTGCCAGCAGCGCACCAAGGGGGCCGGGTAATGAGCAGTTCTTC.

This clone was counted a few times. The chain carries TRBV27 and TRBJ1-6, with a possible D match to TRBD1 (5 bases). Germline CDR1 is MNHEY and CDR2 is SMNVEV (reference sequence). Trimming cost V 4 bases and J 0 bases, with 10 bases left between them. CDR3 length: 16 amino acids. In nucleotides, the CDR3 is TGTGCCAGCAGTTCGGGGCCCCACTCCTATAATTCACCCCTCCACTTT. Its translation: CASSSGPHSYNSPLHF.

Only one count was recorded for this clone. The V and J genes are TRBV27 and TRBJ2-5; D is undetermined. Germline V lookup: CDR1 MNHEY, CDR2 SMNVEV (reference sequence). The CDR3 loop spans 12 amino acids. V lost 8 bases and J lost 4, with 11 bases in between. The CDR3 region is CASGVIRETQYF. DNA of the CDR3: TGTGCCAGCGGGGTTATTAGAGAGACCCAGTACTTC.

CDR3 in amino acids: CASSLEAVGRYF. Here the CDR3 DNA reads TGTGCCAGCAGCTTGGAGGCGGTAGGGCGGTACTTC. The V gene is TRBV5-8, the J gene TRBJ2-7; D is undetermined. The ends were cut back, 0 bases at V and 12 bases at J, with 13 bases in the middle. CDR1 and CDR2 from the germline V gene are SGHTS and YDEGEE. CDR3 size: 12 residues.

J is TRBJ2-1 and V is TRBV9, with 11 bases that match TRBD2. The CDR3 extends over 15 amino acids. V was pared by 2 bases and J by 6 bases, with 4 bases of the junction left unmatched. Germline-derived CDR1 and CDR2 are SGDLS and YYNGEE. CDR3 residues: CASSVGTSGINEQFF. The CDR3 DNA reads TGTGCCAGCAGCGTCGGGACTAGCGGAATCAATGAGCAGTTCTTC.

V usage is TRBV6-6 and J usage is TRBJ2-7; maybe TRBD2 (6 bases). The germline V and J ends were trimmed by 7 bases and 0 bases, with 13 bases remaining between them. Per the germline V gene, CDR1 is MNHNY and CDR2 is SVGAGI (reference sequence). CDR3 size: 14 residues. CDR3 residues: CASNPRGNSYEQYF. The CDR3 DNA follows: TGTGCCAGCAATCCACGGGGGAACTCCTACGAGCAGTACTTC.

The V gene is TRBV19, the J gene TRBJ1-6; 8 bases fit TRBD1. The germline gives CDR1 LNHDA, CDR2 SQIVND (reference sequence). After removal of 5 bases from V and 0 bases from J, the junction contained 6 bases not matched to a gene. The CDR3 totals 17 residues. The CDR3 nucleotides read TGTGCCAGTAGTTCGGACAGGGCGAGCTCCTATAATTCACCCCTCCACTTT. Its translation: CASSSDRASSYNSPLHF.

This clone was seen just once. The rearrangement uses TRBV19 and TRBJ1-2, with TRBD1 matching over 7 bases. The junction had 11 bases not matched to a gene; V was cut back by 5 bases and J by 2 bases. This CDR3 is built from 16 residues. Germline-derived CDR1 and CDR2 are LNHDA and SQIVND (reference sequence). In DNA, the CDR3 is TGTGCCAGTAGTTCACTAAAGGCGACAGGGAACTATGGCTACACCTTC. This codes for CASSSLKATGNYGYTF.

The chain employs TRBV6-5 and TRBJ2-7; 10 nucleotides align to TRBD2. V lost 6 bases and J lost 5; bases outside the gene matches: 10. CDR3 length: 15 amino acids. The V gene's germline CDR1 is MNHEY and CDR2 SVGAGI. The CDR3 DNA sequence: TGTGCCAGCAGCCCTGAGCGGGGGGGCTTCAACGAGCAGTACTTC. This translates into CASSPERGGFNEQYF.

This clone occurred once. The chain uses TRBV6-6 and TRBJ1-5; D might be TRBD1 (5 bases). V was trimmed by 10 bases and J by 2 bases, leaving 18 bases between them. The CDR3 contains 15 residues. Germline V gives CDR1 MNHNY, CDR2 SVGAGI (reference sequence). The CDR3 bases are TGTGCCACCCTATCGGGACCGAGGGGCAATCAGCCCCAGCATTTT. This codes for CATLSGPRGNQPQHF.

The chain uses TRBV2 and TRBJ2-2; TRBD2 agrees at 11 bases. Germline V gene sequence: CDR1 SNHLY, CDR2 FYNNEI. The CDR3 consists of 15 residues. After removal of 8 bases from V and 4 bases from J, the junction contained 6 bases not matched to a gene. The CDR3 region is CASVTSGGGTGELFF. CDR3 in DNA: TGTGCCAGCGTAACTAGCGGGGGTGGCACCGGGGAGCTGTTTTTT.

CDR3 region: CASSQEISRGGAPNTEAFF. Here the CDR3 DNA reads TGCGCCAGCAGCCAAGAAATCAGCCGGGGGGGCGCCCCCAACACTGAAGCTTTCTTT. This chain uses TRBV4-1 with TRBJ1-1; weak D call: TRBD1 (6 bases). Germline V CDR1 and CDR2: MGHRA, YSYEKL. Trimming removed 0 bases at V and 2 bases at J, with 22 bases between. The CDR3 loop spans 19 amino acids.

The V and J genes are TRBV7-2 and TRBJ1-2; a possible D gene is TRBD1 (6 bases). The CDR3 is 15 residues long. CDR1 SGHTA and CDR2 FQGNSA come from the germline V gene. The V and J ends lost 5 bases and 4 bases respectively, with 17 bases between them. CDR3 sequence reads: CASSLNREGIYGYTF. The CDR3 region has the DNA TGTGCCAGCAGCCTCAACAGGGAGGGGATCTATGGCTACACCTTC.

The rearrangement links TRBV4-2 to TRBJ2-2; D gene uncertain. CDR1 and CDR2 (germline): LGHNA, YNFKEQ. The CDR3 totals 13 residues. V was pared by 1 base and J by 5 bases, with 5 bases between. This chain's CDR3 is CASSQGETGELFF. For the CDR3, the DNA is TGTGCCAGCAGCCAAGGTGAAACCGGGGAGCTGTTTTTT.

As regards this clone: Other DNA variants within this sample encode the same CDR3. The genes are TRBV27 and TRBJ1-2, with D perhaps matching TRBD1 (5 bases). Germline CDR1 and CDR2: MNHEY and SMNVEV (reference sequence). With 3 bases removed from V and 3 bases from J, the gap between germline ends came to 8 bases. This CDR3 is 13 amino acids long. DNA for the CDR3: TGTGCCAGCAGTTTTCAGGGCGACTATGGCTACACCTTC. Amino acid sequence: CASSFQGDYGYTF.

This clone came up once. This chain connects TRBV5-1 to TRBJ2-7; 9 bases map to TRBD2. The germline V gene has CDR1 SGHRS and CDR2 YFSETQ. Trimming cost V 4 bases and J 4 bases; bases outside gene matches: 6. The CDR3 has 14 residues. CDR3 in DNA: TGCGCCAGCAGCGTTAGCGGGGGTGGGTACGAGCAGTACTTC. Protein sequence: CASSVSGGGYEQYF.